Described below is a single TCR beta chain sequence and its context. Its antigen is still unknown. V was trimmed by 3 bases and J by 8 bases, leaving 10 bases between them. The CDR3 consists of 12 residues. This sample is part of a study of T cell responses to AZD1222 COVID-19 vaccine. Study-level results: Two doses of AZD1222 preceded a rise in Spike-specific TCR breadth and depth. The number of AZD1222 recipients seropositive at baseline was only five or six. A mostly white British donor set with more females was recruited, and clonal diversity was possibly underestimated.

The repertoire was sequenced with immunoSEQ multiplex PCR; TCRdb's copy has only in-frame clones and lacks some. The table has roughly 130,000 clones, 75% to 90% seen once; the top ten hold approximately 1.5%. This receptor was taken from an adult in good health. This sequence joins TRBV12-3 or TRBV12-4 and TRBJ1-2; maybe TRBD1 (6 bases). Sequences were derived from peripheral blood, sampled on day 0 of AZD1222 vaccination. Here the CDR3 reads CASSFQGIGYTF. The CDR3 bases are TGTGCCAGCAGTTTTCAGGGGATCGGCTACACCTTC.